This entry is about one TCR beta chain. The CDR3 has 11 residues. V gave up 2 bases and J gave up 8 bases, with 3 bases separating them. The TCR beta repertoire was assessed by survey-level immunoSEQ sequencing. Clones were sequenced by immunoSEQ multiplex PCR, and TCRdb holds only the in-frame ones, with some missing. There are around 54,000 clones in the sample; approximately 95% occur only once, and about 10% lies in the top ten. V and J are TRBV12-3 or TRBV12-4 and TRBJ2-2; D gene ambiguous. The TCR sequence derives from a man in his forties with rheumatoid arthritis. The material sequenced was PBMCs. In nucleotides, the CDR3 is TGTGCCAGCAGTTTACTGGGGGAGCTGTTTTTT. It encodes CASSLLGELFF.